The 14 T cell receptor beta chains given below trace back to one sample, sequenced in a study of cytomegalovirus exposure and HLA in healthy donors. Both 60 Vbeta primers and 13 Jbeta primers went into the PCR. Here immunoSEQ multiplex PCR was the method, and the copy in TCRdb shows in-frame clones only, minus some. Of fewer than 100,000 clones listed, roughly 80% are singletons. The specimen was PBMCs. Receptors were obtained from a man aged 40-55 years in good health and CMV-seropositive.

This clone was observed a single time. The genes are TRBV4-1 and TRBJ2-1; possibly TRBD2 for D (6 bases). CDR1 is MGHRA, CDR2 YSYEKL, per germline. V was trimmed by 5 bases and J by 2 bases, leaving 7 bases between them. The CDR3 spans 13 residues. The DNA for the CDR3 is TGCGCCAGCAGCGGCGGGACCTACAATGAGCAGTTCTTC. Translating it yields CASSGGTYNEQFF.

The genes are TRBV19 and TRBJ2-6, with 9 nucleotides matching TRBD1. The CDR3 sequence is 15 residues long. In germline, CDR1 is LNHDA, CDR2 SQIVND (reference sequence). Germline trimming cut 8 bases from V and 0 bases from J; bases unmatched to any gene: 2. DNA of the CDR3: TGTGCCAGTGGGACAGGGTTCTCTGGGGCCAACGTCCTGACTTTC. It translates to CASGTGFSGANVLTF.

The rearrangement joins TRBV6-1 to TRBJ2-7; 9 nucleotides align to TRBD1. After removal of 4 bases from V and 7 bases from J, the junction contained 5 bases not matched to a gene. Germline V gene lookup returns CDR1 MNHNS and CDR2 SASEGT. The CDR3 runs 13 residues. The DNA of the CDR3 is TGTGCCAGCAGTGTGACAGGGGGTGGAGAGCAGTACTTC. Protein product: CASSVTGGGEQYF.

This chain links TRBV6-4 with TRBJ2-3; 13 nucleotides agree with TRBD2. Losses at the gene ends were 7 bases for V and 9 bases for J; bases not matched to a gene: 4. There are 13 residues in the CDR3. Germline V gene sequence: CDR1 MRHNA, CDR2 SNTAGT. This CDR3 reads CASNRTSGRTQYF. CDR3 bases: TGTGCCAGCAACCGGACTAGCGGGAGAACGCAGTATTTT.

The chain links TRBV10-3 to TRBJ2-4; TRBD1 might be the D (6 bases). The length of the CDR3 is 12 residues. The V end was cut by 5 bases, the J end by 8 bases, with 10 bases between. CDR1 is ENHRY and CDR2 is SYGVKD in the germline V gene. The CDR3 DNA is TGTGCCATCAGTACAGGGTCGCACATTCAGTACTTC. Its translation is CAISTGSHIQYF.

V and J are TRBV5-1 and TRBJ1-2; tentative D call: TRBD1 (5 bases). The V end lost 4 bases, the J end lost 4 bases, and 14 bases lay between the germline ends. The CDR3 runs to 14 residues. CDR1 is SGHRS and CDR2 is YFSETQ in the germline V gene. The CDR3 is CASSPLQGAYGYTF. The DNA for the CDR3 is TGCGCCAGCAGCCCCCTGCAGGGTGCCTATGGCTACACCTTC.

The genes are TRBV6-5 and TRBJ2-7; a weak D match, TRBD2 (6 bases). Germline assignment: CDR1 MNHEY and CDR2 SVGAGI. V was cut by 2 bases and J by 6 bases, with 17 bases left in between. The CDR3 contains 15 residues. The CDR3: CASSYDSGRLGEQYF. Here the CDR3 DNA reads TGTGCCAGCAGTTACGATAGCGGCCGACTGGGCGAGCAGTACTTC.

The rearrangement links TRBV7-6 to TRBJ1-1, with a possible D match to TRBD1 (6 bases). The ends were cut back, 1 base at V and 2 bases at J, with 8 bases in the middle. CDR1 and CDR2 from the germline V gene are SGHVS and FNYEAQ. The CDR3 totals 14 residues. The CDR3 loop is CASSLGTENTEAFF. CDR3 in DNA: TGTGCCAGCAGCTTAGGGACAGAAAACACTGAAGCTTTCTTT.

This chain links TRBV19 with TRBJ1-4, with 7 bases matching TRBD1. Germline V lookup: CDR1 LNHDA, CDR2 SQIVND (reference sequence). V dropped 9 bases and J dropped 4; count of bases not matched to a gene: 11. This CDR3 has 15 residues. CDR3 nucleotides: TGTGCCAGCAGACAGGGTTGGGCGAATAATGAAAAACTGTTTTTT. It yields the protein CASRQGWANNEKLFF.

The chain has TRBV6-5 and TRBJ1-2; D is undetermined. Trimming pared 0 bases from V and 7 bases from J, leaving 9 bases between. The CDR3 sequence is 13 residues long. The germline CDR1 and CDR2 sequences are MNHEY and SVGAGI. The chain's CDR3 is CASSYSAGIGYTF. CDR3 nucleotides: TGTGCCAGCAGTTACTCCGCGGGGATTGGCTACACCTTC.

The chain has TRBV2 and TRBJ2-1, with 7 bases matching TRBD1. CDR1 SNHLY and CDR2 FYNNEI come from the germline V gene. The J segment lost 5 bases and the V segment lost 11 bases, leaving 0 bases of the junction unmatched. The length of the CDR3 is 10 residues. The CDR3 sequence: CAGTDNEQFF. The CDR3 DNA reads as TGTGCCGGGACAGACAATGAGCAGTTCTTC.

The CDR3, as DNA: TGTGCCAGCAGCTTGGAACGTAGTTCCTATGGCTACACCTTC. Amino acids: CASSLERSSYGYTF. The V call is TRBV5-6, the J call TRBJ1-2; D is uncertain. Trimming removed 0 bases from V and 4 bases from J, with 10 bases in between. Per germline, CDR1 SGHDT and CDR2 YYEEEE. This CDR3 comprises 14 residues.

The chain uses TRBV7-9 and TRBJ1-4, with 7 positions matching TRBD1. The junction had 8 bases not matched to a gene; V was cut back by 3 bases and J by 7 bases. CDR1 and CDR2 from the germline V gene are SEHNR and FQNEAQ (reference sequence). CDR3 size: 15 residues. CDR3 in DNA: TGTGCCAGCAGCTTGGCAGGGGGTCTTGGTGAAAAACTGTTTTTT. It specifies CASSLAGGLGEKLFF.

The genes are TRBV7-2 and TRBJ2-5, with D maybe TRBD2 (5 bases). V shed 2 bases and J shed 1 base, with 5 bases lying between them. Germline V CDR1 and CDR2: SGHTA, FQGNSA. The CDR3 sequence is 13 residues long. CDR3 residues: CASSLSGQETQYF. The CDR3 nucleotides read TGTGCCAGCAGCTTAAGCGGCCAAGAGACCCAGTACTTC.